These 13 T cell receptor beta chains were sequenced from one sample in a study of cytomegalovirus exposure and HLA in healthy donors. This PCR relied on a set of 60 Vbeta primers and 13 Jbeta primers. TCRdb keeps only in-frame clones here, not all; method: immunoSEQ multiplex PCR. The data show 150,000 to 200,000 clones, over 80% seen once. The specimen was PBMCs. These receptors originate from a man aged 50 to 60 in good health and CMV-seropositive.

This chain connects TRBV7-2 to TRBJ2-1; TRBD2 agrees at 8 bases. This CDR3 has 14 amino acids. Germline CDR1 SGHTA, CDR2 FQGNSA. J was trimmed by 8 bases and V by 1 base; bases with no gene match: 4. The DNA for the CDR3 is TGTGCCAGCAGCTTAGACGGGGGGGGTTATGAGCAGTTCTTC. It specifies CASSLDGGGYEQFF.

V usage is TRBV7-3 and J usage is TRBJ2-3, with no clear D. The germline V and J ends were trimmed by 1 base and 3 bases, with 8 bases remaining between them. Germline lookup yields CDR1 SGHTA and CDR2 FQGTGA. This CDR3 region has 14 residues. The CDR3 sequence is CASSLKLGTDTQYF. CDR3 nucleotides: TGTGCCAGCAGCTTAAAGCTCGGTACAGATACGCAGTATTTT.

CDR3 DNA: TGTGCCAGCACCTTAGCGGGTGGGACGGGGGAGCAGTACTTC. Encoded protein: CASTLAGGTGEQYF. J is TRBJ2-7 and V is TRBV27; TRBD2 aligns across 7 bases. The CDR3 totals 14 residues. CDR1 is MNHEY, CDR2 SMNVEV, per germline (reference sequence). J lost 7 bases, V lost 7 bases, and 13 bases had no gene match.

Concerning this clone itself: The junction shows a germline mismatch at one end, possibly a read error. Other DNA sequences in this sample translate to the same CDR3. This rearrangement joins TRBV2 to TRBJ2-5; 9 nucleotides match TRBD1. Germline V gene data show CDR1 as SNHLY and CDR2 as FYNNEI. The CDR3 is 13 residues long. The CDR3 region has the DNA TGTGCCAGCAGGACGACAGGGGGAGAGACTCAGTACTTC. The encoded protein is CASRTTGGETQYF.

The chain has TRBV27 and TRBJ1-5, with 10 bases matching TRBD1. This CDR3 contains 13 residues. In germline, CDR1 is MNHEY, CDR2 SMNVEV (reference sequence). V lost 6 bases and J lost 7; bases outside the gene matches: 3. CDR3 protein: CASRGTGAQPQHF. CDR3 DNA: TGTGCCAGCAGGGGGACAGGGGCGCAGCCCCAGCATTTT.

The rearrangement uses TRBV27 and TRBJ2-2; 11 nucleotides align to TRBD1. Germline V lookup: CDR1 MNHEY, CDR2 SMNVEV (reference sequence). This CDR3 is 17 amino acids long. V trimming: 3 bases; J trimming: 6 bases; junction bases outside the gene matches: 9. The CDR3 region has the DNA TGTGCCAGCAGTTTGCCCCGGGACAGGGGGGGTCCCGGGGAGCTGTTTTTT. This sequence encodes CASSLPRDRGGPGELFF.

V usage is TRBV6-1 and J usage is TRBJ2-1; possibly TRBD1 for D (5 bases). Trimming cost V 6 bases and J 4 bases, with 13 bases left between them. CDR1 and CDR2 (germline): MNHNS, SASEGT. The CDR3 has 14 residues. This chain's CDR3 is CASRDMTGYNEQFF. CDR3 DNA: TGTGCCAGCAGGGACATGACTGGGTACAATGAGCAGTTCTTC.

This clone was counted once. Other nucleotide sequences from this sample produce the same CDR3. The chain combines TRBV7-2 with TRBJ2-1; 9 positions match TRBD2. The junction had 0 bases not matched to a gene; V was cut back by 0 bases and J by 0 bases. The CDR3 has 16 amino acids. In germline, CDR1 is SGHTA, CDR2 FQGNSA. The CDR3 DNA reads as TGTGCCAGCAGCTTAGCTAGCGGGAGCTCCTACAATGAGCAGTTCTTC. Translated: CASSLASGSSYNEQFF.

A word on this clone: Relative to the germline gene, one junction end is altered; a read error may explain this. V and J are TRBV7-7 and TRBJ2-2; maybe TRBD2 (7 bases). Germline CDR1 is SSHAT and CDR2 is FNYEAQ (reference sequence). CDR3 length equals 15 residues. The CDR3 nucleotides are TGTGCTAGCAGCTCGGGACGGGGGGCTCCCGGGGAGCTGTTTTTT. This codes for CASSSGRGAPGELFF.

This chain joins TRBV9 and TRBJ2-5, with 9 bases matching TRBD2. Matching the DNA end better, TRBJ2-7 makes the J call doubtful. There are 16 residues in the CDR3. CDR1 and CDR2 (germline): SGDLS, YYNGEE. In DNA form, the CDR3 reads TGTGCCAGCAGCGTAGCGCCCGCGGGAGGGTCCTACGAGCAGTACTTC. This gives the protein CASSVAPAGGSYEQYF.

The CDR3 DNA reads TGCGCCAGCAGCCTCGGGGGGGCCGCCGGGGAGCTGTTTTTT. This encodes CASSLGGAAGELFF. The rearrangement joins TRBV4-3 to TRBJ2-2; 8 bases are shared with TRBD2. CDR1 is LGHNA, CDR2 YSLEER, per germline. This CDR3 has 14 residues. With V trimmed by 4 bases and J by 6 bases, 4 bases remained unmatched.

The sample holds a few counts of this clone. This sequence joins TRBV13 and TRBJ1-6; 9 bases are shared with TRBD1. The CDR3 consists of 20 residues. CDR1 and CDR2 (germline): PRHDT, FYEKMQ (reference sequence). V was pared by 0 bases and J by 1 base, with 10 bases of the junction left unmatched. The CDR3 here is CASSLGAPGQGTSYNSPLHF. DNA of the CDR3: TGTGCCAGCAGCTTAGGGGCCCCGGGACAGGGTACATCCTATAATTCACCCCTCCACTTT.

The chain recombines TRBV10-1 with TRBJ2-3; no definite D call. The germline V gene has CDR1 WNHNN and CDR2 SYGVQD (reference sequence). Trimming stripped 3 bases from V and 0 bases from J, with 13 bases between. This CDR3 has 16 residues. The CDR3 here is CASSDRGAKSTDTQYF. The CDR3 bases are TGCGCCAGCAGTGACCGAGGCGCTAAAAGCACAGATACGCAGTATTTT.